This T cell receptor (beta chain) derives from a study of blood T cell repertoires in COVID-19. Overall study context: Italy, Spain and the United States were the sources of the convalescent and acute COVID-19 samples. The analysed material was cDNA or gDNA that came from T cells, B-cell-depleted T cells, or PBMCs.

The authors' processing: It was from reference gene primer amplification that nucleated cell counts were estimated. Profiled with immunoSEQ multiplex PCR; TCRdb holds only in-frame clones, not every one. That table supplies the V and J calls and clone size; D and trimming were determined from the DNA. The sample records 150,000 to 200,000 clones, 80% to 90% being singletons. The V and J ends lost 5 bases and 3 bases, in that order; junction bases with no gene match: 6. The CDR3 covers 14 residues. Germline CDR1 MNHEY, CDR2 SVGAGI. The chain is built from TRBV6-5 and TRBJ1-2; 7 bases are shared with TRBD1. The sequencing sample was made of peripheral blood. The clonotype originates from a man between 18 and 35 years old who had recovered from COVID-19. For the CDR3, the DNA is TGTGCCAGCAGTACCGGGACAGCTTACTATGGCTACACCTTC. Translation gives CASSTGTAYYGYTF.